This T cell receptor (beta chain) came from a study of blood T cell repertoires in COVID-19. Study context: The analysed material was cDNA or gDNA that came from T cells, B-cell-depleted T cells, or PBMCs.

Unmatched junction bases numbered 4, after V lost 4 bases and J lost 5 bases. This CDR3 comprises 14 residues. CDR1 and CDR2 (germline): SGHDT, YYEEEE. Produced via immunoSEQ multiplex PCR; TCRdb's table is partial and in-frame only. The sample includes just over 300,000 clones, 70% to 90% of them seen just once. This sequence originates from a man aged 25 to 40 who had recovered from COVID-19. Sequenced material: PBMCs or T cells enriched from blood (not recorded which). This chain joins TRBV5-6 and TRBJ1-2; 11 bases are shared with TRBD1. The CDR3 is CASSRDRGKYGYTF. The CDR3 nucleotides are TGTGCCAGCAGCCGGGACAGGGGGAAATATGGCTACACCTTC.